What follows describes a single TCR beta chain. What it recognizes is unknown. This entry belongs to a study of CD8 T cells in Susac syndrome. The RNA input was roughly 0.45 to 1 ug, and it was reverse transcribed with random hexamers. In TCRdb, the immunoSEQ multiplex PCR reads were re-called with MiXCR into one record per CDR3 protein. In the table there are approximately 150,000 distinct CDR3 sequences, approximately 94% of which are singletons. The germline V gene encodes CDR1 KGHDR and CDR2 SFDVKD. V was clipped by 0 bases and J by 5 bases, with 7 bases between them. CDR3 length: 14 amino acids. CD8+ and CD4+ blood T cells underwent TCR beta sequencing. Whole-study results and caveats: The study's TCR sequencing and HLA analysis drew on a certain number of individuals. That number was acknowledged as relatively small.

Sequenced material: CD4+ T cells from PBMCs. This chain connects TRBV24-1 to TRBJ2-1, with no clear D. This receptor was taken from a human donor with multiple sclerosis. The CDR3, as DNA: TGTGCCACCAGTGATTTGGGCCTTAACAATGAGCAGTTCTTC. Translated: CATSDLGLNNEQFF.